Included here is one T cell receptor (beta chain) sequence, with context. This CDR3 contains 15 residues. The trim removed 0 bases at V and 14 bases at J, leaving 12 bases unmatched. Germline lookup yields CDR1 LGHNA and CDR2 YSLEER. How the authors handled the data: For nucleated cells, counts were estimated from reference gene primer amplification. Assay: immunoSEQ multiplex PCR; the TCRdb copy retains only in-frame clones and omits some. That table is the source of V, J and clone size, and D and trimming were worked out from the DNA. The sample holds roughly 200,000 clones; about 91% are singletons and the top ten take around 1.6%. This entry is derived from a study of blood T cell repertoires in COVID-19. For the study at large: There were acute and convalescent COVID-19 samples, and they came from the United States, Italy and Spain.

The sample taken for sequencing was peripheral blood. The chain couples TRBV4-3 to TRBJ2-3; 9 bases fit TRBD2. This TCR was recovered from a man younger than 35 with active or convalescent COVID-19. CDR3 nucleotides: TGCGCCAGCAGCCAAGATCTGTTCGGGACTAGCTTCCCGTATTTT. This encodes CASSQDLFGTSFPYF.